Listed below are T cell receptor beta chains from one sample, sequenced in a study of cytomegalovirus exposure and HLA in healthy donors. Profiled with immunoSEQ multiplex PCR; TCRdb holds only in-frame clones, not every one. Of 150,000 to 180,000 clones in the sample, 70% to 90% were seen once. Sequences were obtained from PBMCs. Receptors were obtained from a woman aged 18-29 years in good health and CMV-seronegative. The CDR3 runs from the conserved cysteine through the conserved F or W. D genes are given only for firm matches. Expanded clones are given a class, and other clones once, few, many or no size at all.

TRBJ2-2 | TRBV18 | - | once | TGTGCCAGCTCACCACAGACACCGAACACCGGGGAGCTGTTTTTT | CASSPQTPNTGELFF
TRBJ2-2 | TRBV6-5 | - | - | TGTGCCAGCAGTTATTCGACAGCTTCGAACACCGGGGAGCTGTTTTTT | CASSYSTASNTGELFF
TRBJ1-6 | TRBV7-8 | - | - | TGTGCCAGCAGCGTTGAGGGCGCCCCACTTAATTCACCCCTCCACTTT | CASSVEGAPLNSPLHF
TRBJ2-5 | TRBV29-1 | - | - | TGCAGCGTTGAAGGAGAAATTCAAGAGACCCAGTACTTC | CSVEGEIQETQYF
TRBJ2-7 | TRBV18 | TRBD1 | - | TGTGCCAGCTCACCAGGACAGGGTAATCTCTACGAGCAGTACTTC | CASSPGQGNLYEQYF
TRBJ1-5 | TRBV19 | - | - | TGTGCCAGTAGTATATCAGATAGCAATCAGCCCCAGCATTTT | CASSISDSNQPQHF
TRBJ2-7 | TRBV5-1 | - | - | TGCGCCAGCAGCCTCGTCCCGGGGAACGAGCAGTACTTC | CASSLVPGNEQYF
TRBJ2-2 | TRBV5-4 | TRBD1 | - | TGTGCCAGCAGCTTGGAGGTCGGGCCAGGGGGGAACACCGGGGAGCTGTTTTTT | CASSLEVGPGGNTGELFF
TRBJ2-7 | TRBV2 | - | - | TGTGCCAGCAGTGATAGGGGCTGGTCCTACGAGCAGTACTTC | CASSDRGWSYEQYF
TRBJ2-6 | TRBV10-3 | - | - | TGTGCCATCAGTGAGTCTGTGGGGGCGGCATCGGCCAACGTCCTGACTTTC | CAISESVGAASANVLTF
TRBJ2-3 | TRBV28 | - | - | TGTGCCAGCAGTTTAAGCCCTAGCGTTAGCACAGATACGCAGTATTTT | CASSLSPSVSTDTQYF
TRBJ2-3 | TRBV5-1 | TRBD2 | - | TGCGCCAGCAGAGGTCTAGCGGGTAGCACAGATACGCAGTATTTT | CASRGLAGSTDTQYF
TRBJ1-2 | TRBV6-5 | TRBD1 | - | TGTGCCAGCAGTCTCCAAACAGGGGTGGGCTATGACTACACCTTC | CASSLQTGVGYDYTF
TRBJ1-2 | TRBV7-2 | - | - | TGTGCCAGCAGCTTCTCGAACTATGGCTACACCTTC | CASSFSNYGYTF
TRBJ2-7 | TRBV4-1 | TRBD2 | - | TGCGCCAGCAGCCAAGGGCGGGCTAGCGGGAGGGCGGGGGAGCAGTACTTC | CASSQGRASGRAGEQYF
TRBJ2-4 | TRBV28 | TRBD2 | few | TGTGCCAGCACCGGGACTAGCGGGGTGAACATTCAGTACTTC | CASTGTSGVNIQYF
TRBJ1-2 | TRBV2 | - | - | TGTGCCAGCAGGGCACCAGGGGTTCGTAACTATGGCTACACCTTC | CASRAPGVRNYGYTF
TRBJ1-3 | TRBV11-2 | - | - | TGTGCCAGCAGCTTCGTGGGCAGCCAACGCTCTGGAAACACCATATATTTT | CASSFVGSQRSGNTIYF
TRBJ2-3 | TRBV7-2 | - | once | TGTGCCAGCAGCTCCCGGGGGACCACAGATACGCAGTATTTT | CASSSRGTTDTQYF
TRBJ2-2 | TRBV19 | TRBD1 | - | TGTGCCAGTAGTACCCGACAGGGAACTCGATACACCGGGGAGCTGTTTTTT | CASSTRQGTRYTGELFF
TRBJ2-7 | TRBV6-1 | TRBD1 | - | TGTGCCAGCAGTGCTGACAGGGGGCCCTACGAGCAGTACTTC | CASSADRGPYEQYF
TRBJ1-2 | TRBV4-2 | TRBD1 | - | TGTGCCAGCAGCCAAGGACAGGGGGACGGCTATGGCTACACCTTC | CASSQGQGDGYGYTF
TRBJ1-3 | TRBV6-5 | - | - | TGTGCCAGCAGTTACCGGACAGCAACAGGAAACACCATATATTTT | CASSYRTATGNTIYF
TRBJ2-3 | TRBV28 | TRBD2 | - | TGTGCCAGCAGACTAGCGGGGTTCACAGATACGCAGTATTTT | CASRLAGFTDTQYF
TRBJ2-5 | TRBV6-1 | - | - | TGTGCCAGCAGTGAATTACGGCCGCCGAGGTTAGAGACCCAGTACTTC | CASSELRPPRLETQYF
TRBJ1-1 | TRBV7-6 | - | - | TGTGCCAGCAGCTTAGAACGAGGCACTGAAGCTTTCTTT | CASSLERGTEAFF
TRBJ1-3 | TRBV7-2 | - | - | TGTGCCAGCAGCTTAGGGCAGGGGCAGTCTGGAAACACCATATATTTT | CASSLGQGQSGNTIYF
TRBJ1-2 | TRBV6-6 | - | - | TGTGCCAGCAGTTCCAACCCGTTACAGGGCTACACCTTC | CASSSNPLQGYTF
TRBJ2-7 | TRBV19 | - | few | TGTGCCAGTAGTAAGGGTGGAGGACCATCCTACGAGCAGTACTTC | CASSKGGGPSYEQYF
TRBJ2-7 | TRBV9 | TRBD2 | - | TGTGCCAGCAGCCCGGGGCCTAGCGGGGGGGCCTCCGAGCAGTACTTC | CASSPGPSGGASEQYF
TRBJ1-3 | TRBV10-1 | - | - | TGCGCCAGCACCCAATTTACCCGGCGGCCTGGAAACACCATATATTTT | CASTQFTRRPGNTIYF
TRBJ2-3 | TRBV11-2 | TRBD2 | few | TGTGCCAGCAGCTTCGCGGGAGGGACCACAGATACGCAGTATTTT | CASSFAGGTTDTQYF
TRBJ1-2 | TRBV2 | - | - | TGTGCCAGCAGCCCGACTTATGGCTACACCTTC | CASSPTYGYTF
TRBJ1-2 | TRBV30 | TRBD1 | - | TGTGCCTGGGCGGGACAGGGGGAGTGGGGCTACACCTTC | CAWAGQGEWGYTF
TRBJ2-3 | TRBV5-1 | TRBD2 | once | TGCGCCAGCAGCTATAGCGGGGGGGGTTCCGATACGCAGTATTTT | CASSYSGGGSDTQYF
TRBJ2-6 | TRBV13 | TRBD1 | few | TGTGCCAGCAGCTACCGGGACAGAATCACCAACGTCCTGACTTTC | CASSYRDRITNVLTF
TRBJ2-4 | TRBV19 | - | - | TGTGCCAGTAGTAATGGAGGGGCTAGAAACATTCAGTACTTC | CASSNGGARNIQYF
TRBJ2-3 | TRBV5-1 | - | - | TGCGCCAGCAGCCCCGGGTTCTCCTCTAGGACAGATACGCAGTATTTT | CASSPGFSSRTDTQYF
TRBJ1-2 | TRBV2 | - | - | TGTGCCAGCAGGAGGGACACCAACTATGGCTACACCTTC | CASRRDTNYGYTF
TRBJ1-2 | TRBV14 | - | - | TGTGCCAGCAGCCCCCAGACGGGATCTAACTATGGCTACACCTTC | CASSPQTGSNYGYTF
TRBJ2-1 | TRBV9 | - | - | TGTGCCAGCAGCGTAGAGGGGAGGGGGGCCTTTTACAATGAGCAGTTCTTC | CASSVEGRGAFYNEQFF
TRBJ2-1 | TRBV27 | - | - | TGTGCCAGCAGCTTATTCCTAAGCTACAATGAGCAGTTCTTC | CASSLFLSYNEQFF
TRBJ2-6 | TRBV18 | - | - | TGTGCCAGCTCATCGGGTTCTGGGGCCAACGTCCTGACTTTC | CASSSGSGANVLTF
TRBJ2-7 | TRBV28 | - | - | TGTGCCAGCAGTTTAGACAGGCCCTACGAGCAGTACTTC | CASSLDRPYEQYF
TRBJ2-2 | TRBV5-1 | TRBD2 | - | TGCGCCAGCAGCCCGGCGACTAGCGGGAGAGGGGAGCTGTTTTTT | CASSPATSGRGELFF
TRBJ2-2 | TRBV7-9 | TRBD2 | - | TGTGCCAGCAGCGTCCCGTGGAGCGGGGGGAGTGGGGAGCTGTTTTTT | CASSVPWSGGSGELFF
TRBJ2-7 | TRBV30 | - | - | TGTGCCTGGGGGTACGGGAACTACGAGCAGTACTTC | CAWGYGNYEQYF
TRBJ1-4 | TRBV15 | - | - | TGTGCCACCAGCAGAAAAGGGGCAACTAATGAAAAACTGTTTTTT | CATSRKGATNEKLFF
TRBJ1-1 | TRBV7-2 | - | - | TGTGCCAGCAGTGTGATGGGTCCGGGAGGGACTGAAGCTTTCTTT | CASSVMGPGGTEAFF
TRBJ2-1 | TRBV28 | TRBD2 | - | TGTGCCAGCAGGGCTTTCGGGAGGATTATGAATGAGCAGTTCTTC | CASRAFGRIMNEQFF
TRBJ1-2 | TRBV4-1 | - | - | TGCGCCAGCAGCCACCTCGACAGAAACTATGGCTACACCTTC | CASSHLDRNYGYTF